The 19 T cell receptor beta chains reported below all come from one sample, sequenced in a study of cytomegalovirus exposure and HLA in healthy donors. This PCR relied on a set of 60 Vbeta primers and 13 Jbeta primers. TCRdb's table, derived via immunoSEQ multiplex PCR, lists solely in-frame clones and lacks some. The sample consists of tens of thousands of clones, over 60% of them appearing once. The sequenced material came from PBMCs. The origin of the receptors is a woman in her 40s in good health and CMV-seropositive.

The J gene is TRBJ1-2, the V gene TRBV2; D is undetermined. Trimming took off 4 bases at V and 5 bases at J, with 8 bases between the two ends. The CDR3 contains 12 residues. The germline V gene encodes CDR1 SNHLY and CDR2 FYNNEI. CDR3 nucleotide sequence: TGTGCCAGCAGTGGAGAAACGTATGGCTACACCTTC. It codes for CASSGETYGYTF.

This clone was seen only once. The rearrangement uses TRBV30 and TRBJ1-3; 7 bases align to TRBD1. The trim removed 4 bases at V and 4 bases at J, leaving 7 bases unmatched. The CDR3 runs 14 residues. Germline V gene lookup returns CDR1 GTSNPN and CDR2 SVGIG (reference sequence). CDR3 amino acids: CAWTRGPGGNTIYF. The CDR3 coding sequence is TGTGCCTGGACTAGGGGGCCAGGGGGAAACACCATATATTTT.

This clone was detected once. The rearrangement links TRBV2 to TRBJ2-7; the D gene is possibly TRBD2 (6 bases). Trimming removed 6 bases from V and 4 bases from J, with 22 bases in between. The germline CDR1 and CDR2 sequences are SNHLY and FYNNEI. There are 16 residues in the CDR3. In DNA form, the CDR3 reads TGTGCCAGCAGCGACCCTTCGGGGGAGCCTTTGTACGAGCAGTACTTC. Translating it yields CASSDPSGEPLYEQYF. Supplemented by reference TRBV2 and TRBJ2-7, the full variable domain reads EPEVTQTPSHQVTQMGQEVILRCVPISNHLYFYWYRQILGQKVEFLVSFYNNEISEKSEIFDDQFSVERPDGSNFTLKIRSTKLEDSAMYFCASSDPSGEPLYEQYFGPGTRLTVT.

The chain recombines TRBV18 with TRBJ2-3; D is unclear. V lost 3 bases to trimming and J lost 6 bases, with 10 bases between them. The CDR3 runs 13 residues. Per germline, CDR1 KGHSH and CDR2 LQKENI. As DNA, the CDR3 is TGTGCCAGCTCACCGAGGTCCCAGGATACGCAGTATTTT. Amino acid sequence: CASSPRSQDTQYF.

V and J are TRBV1 and TRBJ1-1; no DNA check was done on the table's D call, TRBD1. TRBV1 is recorded as a pseudogene. The CDR3 extends over 20 amino acids. CDR3 in DNA: TGCACCAGCAGCCAAGAGGGGGACAGGGGGCGAGAGGGGAGGAACACTGAAGCTTTCTTT. Amino acids: CTSSQEGDRGREGRNTEAFF.

The chain couples TRBV6-1 to TRBJ2-1; the D gene is possibly TRBD2 (6 bases). Germline CDR1 reads MNHNS; CDR2 reads SASEGT. Trimming removed 2 bases from V and 9 bases from J, with 11 bases in between. This CDR3 is built from 13 residues. The CDR3 coding sequence is TGTGCCAGCAGTGAACCGGGACTGAGTGAGCAGTTCTTC. Translating gives CASSEPGLSEQFF.

A remark on this clone: The germline gene is not matched at one end of the junction; a read error may be the cause. The chain recombines TRBV28 with TRBJ2-7; TRBD1 matches 8 bases. The CDR3 spans 12 residues. Looked up from germline, CDR1 is MDHEN and CDR2 is SYDVKM. The CDR3 DNA reads as TGTGCCAGCAGTTTAGAGATGGGACAGGTCCGCTTC. It specifies CASSLEMGQVRF.

The DNA for the CDR3 is TGTGCCAGCAGCCCAGCGAGACCTCAGAGAGAAAAACTGTTTTTT. Translating gives CASSPARPQREKLFF. The rearrangement uses TRBV28 and TRBJ1-4; D gene ambiguous. CDR1 and CDR2 from the germline V gene are MDHEN and SYDVKM. The CDR3 is 15 amino acids. V lost 6 bases to trimming and J lost 8 bases, with 19 bases between them.

This clone came up a few times. The chain carries TRBV7-9 and TRBJ2-1; 7 bases are a match to TRBD1. The CDR3 length is 15 residues. Germline CDR1 is SEHNR and CDR2 is FQNEAQ (reference sequence). V shed 5 bases, J shed 7 bases, and the junction held 11 bases outside the gene matches. CDR3 nucleotide sequence: TGTGCCAGCAGCCTTCGACAGGGTTCGGATAATGAGCAGTTCTTC. Protein sequence: CASSLRQGSDNEQFF.

The chain is built from TRBV6-6 and TRBJ2-5; 7 positions agree with TRBD2. CDR3 size: 15 residues. The trim removed 2 bases at V and 5 bases at J, leaving 8 bases unmatched. Per germline, CDR1 MNHNY and CDR2 SVGAGI (reference sequence). The CDR3 DNA is TGTGCCAGCAGTTACCATGGACTAGTTGGGGAGACCCAGTACTTC. Translating gives CASSYHGLVGETQYF.

The V call is TRBV7-2, the J call TRBJ2-7, with D possibly being TRBD1 (6 bases). The germline V gene has CDR1 SGHTA and CDR2 FQGNSA. V gave up 4 bases and J gave up 3 bases, with 16 bases separating them. The CDR3 runs to 15 residues. The CDR3 region has the DNA TGTGCCAGCAGCTCCTCCGGGACAAGTCTCTACGAGCAGTACTTC. Protein: CASSSSGTSLYEQYF.

The chain uses TRBV30 and TRBJ2-5, with D unclear. The DNA end is a closer match to TRBJ2-7, so the J assignment may be wrong. In germline, CDR1 is GTSNPN, CDR2 SVGIG (reference sequence). The CDR3 runs to 12 residues. DNA for the CDR3: TGTGCCTGGAGTGTAAACCGCTACGAGCAGTACTTC. Its translation: CAWSVNRYEQYF.

The V and J genes are TRBV4-1 and TRBJ2-7; weak D call: TRBD1 (6 bases). CDR1 and CDR2 from the germline V gene are MGHRA and YSYEKL. This CDR3 is 16 amino acids long. V lost 0 bases and J 1 base, leaving 13 bases between the germline ends. The CDR3 DNA follows: TGCGCCAGCAGCCAAGACGGACAGCCCTGGTCCTACGAGCAGTACTTC. It codes for CASSQDGQPWSYEQYF.

This clone was seen only a few times. One end of the junction varies from germline; a read error may be responsible. The chain recombines TRBV7-9 with TRBJ2-5; 7 bases fit TRBD1. The CDR3 is 13 amino acids. Germline V CDR1 and CDR2: SEHNR, FQNEAQ (reference sequence). As DNA, the CDR3 is TGTTCCAGCAGCCCCGACAGGGCTCAGACCCAGTACTTC. Its translation: CSSSPDRAQTQYF.

This clone turned up a few times. The CDR3 here is CASTEGLGEKLFF. CDR3 sequence (DNA): TGCGCCAGCACGGAGGGACTCGGTGAAAAACTGTTTTTT. The V and J genes are TRBV5-1 and TRBJ1-4; a weak D match, TRBD1 (5 bases). The CDR3 runs to 13 residues. V lost 6 bases and J lost 7, with 13 bases in between. Germline CDR1 and CDR2: SGHRS and YFSETQ.

V is TRBV13 and J is TRBJ2-3, with 9 bases that match TRBD1. The CDR3 has 15 amino acids. The germline gives CDR1 PRHDT, CDR2 FYEKMQ (reference sequence). The ends lost 5 bases at V and 1 base at J; junction bases unmatched: 4. CDR3 bases: TGTGCCAGCAGCCGCCGGGACAGGGGCACAGATACGCAGTATTTT. As protein: CASSRRDRGTDTQYF. Full variable domain (missing parts from reference TRBV13 and TRBJ2-3): AAGVIQSPRHLIKEKRETATLKCYPIPRHDTVYWYQQGPGQDPQFLISFYEKMQSDKGSIPDRFSAQQFSDYHSELNMSSLELGDSALYFCASSRRDRGTDTQYFGPGTRLTVL.

The chain has TRBV2 and TRBJ2-3; weak D call: TRBD2 (6 bases). V lost 7 bases to trimming and J lost 3 bases, with 17 bases between them. The CDR3 has 15 amino acids. Germline lookup yields CDR1 SNHLY and CDR2 FYNNEI. CDR3 sequence reads: CASIGGLLITDTQYF. CDR3 sequence (DNA): TGTGCCAGCATTGGGGGACTGCTTATTACAGATACGCAGTATTTT.

The chain uses TRBV5-1 and TRBJ1-1; 7 nucleotides agree with TRBD1. J lost 6 bases, V lost 3 bases, and 5 bases had no gene match. This CDR3 contains 13 residues. Germline CDR1 and CDR2: SGHRS and YFSETQ. CDR3 bases: TGCGCCAGCAGCTGGGGGGACAGACCTGAAGCTTTCTTT. Translation gives CASSWGDRPEAFF.

This clone appeared a few times. The chain has TRBV30 and TRBJ1-2, with 7 bases that match TRBD1. Germline loops: CDR1 GTSNPN, CDR2 SVGIG (reference sequence). The V and J ends lost 2 bases and 5 bases, in that order; junction bases with no gene match: 5. The CDR3 loop spans 13 amino acids. Written as DNA, the CDR3 is TGTGCCTGGAGTTCTCAACAGGGGTATGGCTACACCTTC. Translation: CAWSSQQGYGYTF.